Below, 16 T cell receptor beta chains from the same sample are listed, as sequenced in a study of regulatory T cells in long-lasting Graves disease. Time point here: newly diagnosed GD, antithyroid drugs for less than 3 months. Following extraction of RNA from PBMCs, that RNA was used to make the TCR library. TCR beta libraries were built with iRepertoire HTBI primers and Arm-PCR of CDR3 regions. TCRdb re-called the multiplex PCR reads with MiXCR, one entry per CDR3 protein. The sample holds hundreds of thousands of distinct CDR3 sequences, 15% to 20% seen once. This sample also appeared in a second study, on T cells in Graves' hyperthyroidism and ophthalmopathy.

The starting material was peripheral blood mononuclear cells (PBMCs), obtained at new diagnosis, from a patient treated with antithyroid drugs. Receptors originate from a middle-aged woman with Graves disease.

The chain joins TRBV6-1 to TRBJ1-1; possibly TRBD1 for D (6 bases). This CDR3 region has 14 residues. Germline values: CDR1 MNHNS, CDR2 SASEGT. The V gene lost 6 bases and the J gene lost 4 bases, with 15 bases spanning the gap. The DNA of the CDR3 is TGTGCCAGCAGGCCCGCAGGGGATCTCACTGAAGCTTTCTTT. Protein product: CASRPAGDLTEAFF.

The rearrangement uses TRBV7-2 and TRBJ1-2; D gene unclear. The CDR3 is 18 residues long. The V end was cut by 1 base, the J end by 0 bases, with 18 bases between. Germline assignment: CDR1 SGHTA and CDR2 FQGNSA. Here the CDR3 reads CASSLGSGAGLTNYGYTF. CDR3 coding DNA: TGTGCCAGCAGCTTAGGTTCGGGAGCAGGTCTTACTAACTATGGCTACACCTTC.

Details on this clonotype: This may stem from a read error, because a much larger clone lies one nucleotide away. The gene calls are TRBV28 and TRBJ1-2; no reliable D call. Germline V lookup: CDR1 MDHEN, CDR2 SYDVKM. With 8 bases removed from V and 5 bases from J, the gap between germline ends came to 9 bases. The CDR3 sequence is 11 residues long. CDR3 coding DNA: TGTGCCAGCGCGTGGGGTTATGGCTACACCTTC. Amino acids: CASAWGYGYTF.

This clonotype was counted a few times. The chain joins TRBV6-2 or TRBV6-3 to TRBJ2-7; 8 bases align to TRBD1. Germline CDR1 and CDR2: MNHEY and SVGEGT. The CDR3 totals 16 residues. The V segment lost 0 bases and the J segment 0 bases; nucleotides outside the gene matches: 4. This chain's CDR3 is CASSYSWTGSSYEQYF. CDR3 bases: TGTGCCAGCAGTTACTCGTGGACAGGGAGCTCCTACGAGCAGTACTTC.

This clonotype came up a few times. The chain carries TRBV19 and TRBJ2-4, with D possibly TRBD1 on 5 matching bases. Germline CDR1 and CDR2: LNHDA and SQIVND (reference sequence). Trimming pared 3 bases from V and 11 bases from J, leaving 17 bases between. The length of the CDR3 is 14 residues. The CDR3 DNA reads as TGTGCCAGTAGTATGGGTAGGGGCGCGGAACTTCAGTACTTC. This sequence encodes CASSMGRGAELQYF.

This sequence joins TRBV11-2 and TRBJ2-7, with a possible D match to TRBD1 (6 bases). The CDR3 is 15 amino acids. The V and J ends lost 6 bases and 1 base respectively, with 16 bases between them. Germline CDR1 and CDR2: SGHAT and FQNNGV. The CDR3 bases are TGTGCCAGCAGTTATGGACAGCCTAATTCCTACGAGCAGTACTTC. Translating gives CASSYGQPNSYEQYF.

The rearrangement uses TRBV15 and TRBJ2-7; D is undetermined. The ends were cut back, 0 bases at V and 3 bases at J, with 15 bases in the middle. The CDR3 contains 16 residues. The germline gives CDR1 LNHNV, CDR2 YYDKDF (reference sequence). The CDR3 nucleotides read TGTGCCACCAGCAGAGAGGAGCGAGTGGGTGACTACGAGCAGTACTTC. The encoded protein is CATSREERVGDYEQYF.

This clonotype was detected many times. V usage is TRBV2 and J usage is TRBJ2-2; D might be TRBD2 (6 bases). V lost 4 bases and J lost 9, with 12 bases in between. The length of the CDR3 is 13 residues. CDR1 SNHLY and CDR2 FYNNEI come from the germline V gene. As DNA, the CDR3 is TGTGCCAGCAGTGGGGAGGTGGGTCGGGAGCTGTTTTTT. It is translated as CASSGEVGRELFF.

There are many counts of this clonotype. V and J are TRBV2 and TRBJ2-7, with 7 bases that match TRBD1. Germline CDR1 reads SNHLY; CDR2 reads FYNNEI. Losses at the gene ends were 10 bases for V and 0 bases for J; bases not matched to a gene: 6. This CDR3 region has 13 residues. This CDR3 reads CATQGVGSYEQYF. For the CDR3, the DNA is TGTGCCACTCAGGGGGTAGGCTCCTACGAGCAGTACTTC. Variable domain in full (rest from reference TRBV2 and TRBJ2-7): EPEVTQTPSHQVTQMGQEVILRCVPISNHLYFYWYRQILGQKVEFLVSFYNNEISEKSEIFDDQFSVERPDGSNFTLKIRSTKLEDSAMYFCATQGVGSYEQYFGPGTRLTVT.

The chain couples TRBV19 to TRBJ1-4, with TRBD1 identical over 9 bases. CDR1 and CDR2 (germline): LNHDA, SQIVND (reference sequence). The CDR3 runs to 14 residues. V dropped 5 bases and J dropped 7; count of bases not matched to a gene: 5. The CDR3, as DNA: TGTGCCAGTAGTCGGCGGGACAGGGCTGAAAAACTGTTTTTT. This sequence encodes CASSRRDRAEKLFF.

The rearrangement links TRBV20-1 to TRBJ2-5, with TRBD2 matching over 9 bases. The CDR3 contains 14 residues. Trimming removed 3 bases from V and 5 bases from J; junction bases left unmatched: 7. The V gene's germline CDR1 is DFQATT and CDR2 SNEGSKA (reference sequence). The CDR3 loop reads CSASRGGAHETQYF. In DNA form, the CDR3 reads TGCAGTGCTAGCCGCGGGGGGGCGCATGAGACCCAGTACTTC.

CDR3 region: CSASSPQQGYEQYF. CDR3 DNA sequence: TGCAGTGCTTCATCTCCCCAACAAGGCTACGAGCAGTACTTC. The chain is built from TRBV20-1 and TRBJ2-7, with unresolved D. The CDR3 has 14 amino acids. V gave up 5 bases and J gave up 3 bases, with 17 bases separating them. Germline values: CDR1 DFQATT, CDR2 SNEGSKA (reference sequence).

The chain joins TRBV4-1 to TRBJ2-7; no clear D. Between the trimmed V and J ends, which lost 2 bases and 3 bases, there was a span of 8 bases. The CDR3 extends over 13 amino acids. CDR1 and CDR2 from the germline V gene are MGHRA and YSYEKL. CDR3 loop: CASSQILGYEQYF. CDR3 DNA sequence: TGCGCCAGCAGCCAAATCCTAGGCTACGAGCAGTACTTC.

The rearrangement links TRBV28 to TRBJ2-1, with a tentative D call TRBD1 (5 bases). Trimming left V 4 bases short and J 7 bases short, with 23 bases between. Per germline, CDR1 MDHEN and CDR2 SYDVKM. This CDR3 is 17 amino acids long. The CDR3 here is CASSSRPISTAQNEQFF. Written as DNA, the CDR3 is TGTGCCAGCAGTTCCCGCCCTATCTCGACAGCCCAGAATGAGCAGTTCTTC.

This clonotype occurred a few times. This chain uses TRBV6-1 with TRBJ1-2; 10 positions match TRBD1. The junction had 4 bases not matched to a gene; V was cut back by 3 bases and J by 6 bases. The CDR3 sequence is 14 residues long. The germline V gene encodes CDR1 MNHNS and CDR2 SASEGT. The CDR3 loop is CASSEGTGADGYTF. The CDR3 DNA follows: TGTGCCAGCAGTGAGGGGACAGGGGCGGATGGCTACACCTTC.

This clonotype has a count of ten or more. The chain employs TRBV25-1 and TRBJ1-1; D possibly corresponds to TRBD1 (6 bases). CDR3 length: 16 amino acids. Germline V CDR1 and CDR2: MGHDK, SYGVNS. V was trimmed by 1 base and J by 4 bases, leaving 16 bases between them. In DNA form, the CDR3 reads TGTGCCAGCAGTGAATTGATGCAGGGGAGGGTCACTGAAGCTTTCTTT. Protein sequence: CASSELMQGRVTEAFF.